Listed below are T cell receptor beta chains from one sample, sequenced in a study of vaccination and CD4 T cells after COVID-19. The antigens of these receptors remain unknown. TCRdb itself ran the PCR reads through MiXCR, one entry per CDR3 protein. The table records around 15,000 distinct CDR3 sequences, about 59% of them present only once. This specimen consisted of CD4+ T cells from blood, cultured in vitro, obtained about 7 months after SARS-CoV-2 vaccination. All receptors come from a human donor who had recovered from COVID-19. The CDR3 runs from the conserved cysteine through the conserved F or W. Fields, in order: V gene, D gene, clone size, J gene, CDR3 DNA, CDR3 protein. A D gene is named only where the DNA matches it firmly. A row's size may be missing; if present it is once, few, many or a size class.

V: TRBV20-1
D: NA
size: NA
J: TRBJ1-1
DNA: TGCAGTACACTATCACACAGGACCTTTGGCACTGAAGCTTTCTTT
CDR3: CSTLSHRTFGTEAFF

V: TRBV7-9
D: TRBD1
size: few
J: TRBJ1-6
DNA: TGTGCCAGCAGCTCCGGGACAGGGATTGATTCACCCCTCCACTTT
CDR3: CASSSGTGIDSPLHF

V: TRBV20-1
D: NA
size: NA
J: TRBJ1-1
DNA: TGCAGTGCTAGAGATCGCGGAACGGCGAAGGGCCTCTTT
CDR3: CSARDRGTAKGLF

V: TRBV6-1
D: NA
size: NA
J: TRBJ1-2
DNA: TGTGCCACCCTCAACTATGGCTACACCTTC
CDR3: CATLNYGYTF

V: TRBV7-2
D: NA
size: few
J: TRBJ2-3
DNA: TGTGCCAGCAGCTTAGCTCCGGAGTATGATACGCAGTATTTT
CDR3: CASSLAPEYDTQYF

V: TRBV7-9
D: NA
size: NA
J: TRBJ2-7
DNA: TGTGCCAGCAGCCATGCCGCTGGGGGCTCCTACGAGCAGTACTTC
CDR3: CASSHAAGGSYEQYF

V: TRBV7-9
D: NA
size: few
J: TRBJ1-1
DNA: TGTGCCAGCAGCTTAGAGGAGGGCACTGAAGCTTTCTTT
CDR3: CASSLEEGTEAFF

V: TRBV6-5
D: TRBD1
size: few
J: TRBJ1-6
DNA: TGTGCCAGCAGTTACGCAGGGGGCGGTTCACCCCTCCACTTT
CDR3: CASSYAGGGSPLHF

V: TRBV24-1
D: NA
size: NA
J: TRBJ2-1
DNA: TGTGCCACCAGTGATTTCTTGGAGCAGTTCTTC
CDR3: CATSDFLEQFF

V: TRBV5-4
D: NA
size: NA
J: TRBJ1-1
DNA: TGTGCCAGCAGCTTGGCTTTGGGAGACACTGAAGCTTTCTTT
CDR3: CASSLALGDTEAFF

V: TRBV6-1
D: NA
size: NA
J: TRBJ2-7
DNA: TGTGCCAGCAGTGAAGGGGCAGGAGTGAACGAGCAGTACTTC
CDR3: CASSEGAGVNEQYF

V: TRBV5-4
D: NA
size: NA
J: TRBJ2-4
DNA: TGTGCCAGCAGCTTGGTTCCGAGCAGGGTAGACATTCAGTACTTC
CDR3: CASSLVPSRVDIQYF

V: TRBV7-2
D: NA
size: NA
J: TRBJ2-4
DNA: TGTGCCAGCGGTCAAGTTGCAGGGGAGGTAAACATTCAGTACTTC
CDR3: CASGQVAGEVNIQYF

V: TRBV6-5
D: NA
size: NA
J: TRBJ1-2
DNA: TGTGCCAGCAGTTACGCAGCAGGGAGGGGTGGCTACACCTTC
CDR3: CASSYAAGRGGYTF

V: TRBV20-1
D: NA
size: NA
J: TRBJ2-7
DNA: TGCAGTGCTTCGTCGACGAGGACAATTCCCTACGAGCAGTACTTC
CDR3: CSASSTRTIPYEQYF

V: TRBV5-4
D: TRBD2
size: NA
J: TRBJ2-3
DNA: TGTGCCAGCAGCTTGGCCGAGCGGGGTGGAGATACGCAGTATTTT
CDR3: CASSLAERGGDTQYF

V: TRBV19
D: TRBD1
size: NA
J: TRBJ2-7
DNA: TGTGCCAGTAGTATAGTCGACAGGGCCTCCTACGAGCAGTACTTC
CDR3: CASSIVDRASYEQYF

V: TRBV4-1
D: NA
size: NA
J: TRBJ2-2
DNA: TGCGCCAGCAGCCAACGAAATCTAGCCGATCCTTCGGAGCTGTTTTTT
CDR3: CASSQRNLADPSELFF

V: TRBV7-2
D: NA
size: few
J: TRBJ2-7
DNA: TGTGCCAGCAGCTCAGGGTTACGCACGGTGCAGTACTTC
CDR3: CASSSGLRTVQYF

V: TRBV7-8
D: NA
size: NA
J: TRBJ1-1
DNA: TGTGCCACCACCTCCGTGACGGGGAACACTGAAGCTTTCTTT
CDR3: CATTSVTGNTEAFF

V: TRBV11-1
D: NA
size: NA
J: TRBJ1-1
DNA: TGTGCCAGCAGCTTTGTGGGAGTCACTGAAGCTTTCTTT
CDR3: CASSFVGVTEAFF

V: TRBV7-9
D: TRBD1
size: NA
J: TRBJ2-7
DNA: TGTGCCAGCAGTCCAGGGGGCTCCCAGGCCTACGAGCAGTACTTC
CDR3: CASSPGGSQAYEQYF

V: TRBV20-1
D: TRBD2
size: once
J: TRBJ2-3
DNA: TGCAGTGCTAATCGGGGGGGGACTAGCGATGCAGATACGCAGTATTTT
CDR3: CSANRGGTSDADTQYF

V: TRBV7-2
D: NA
size: few
J: TRBJ1-2
DNA: TGTGCCAGCAGCTGGGGTGGGGGGCGAAGCTATGGCTACACCTTC
CDR3: CASSWGGGRSYGYTF

V: TRBV10-3
D: TRBD1
size: NA
J: TRBJ2-7
DNA: TGTGCCATCAGGGAAAGGACAGGGGGGCTCGAGCAGTACTTC
CDR3: CAIRERTGGLEQYF

V: TRBV25-1
D: TRBD2
size: NA
J: TRBJ2-5
DNA: TGTGCCAGCAGTGAATTGGCTAGCGGGAGGGCCGGGGAGACCCAGTACTTC
CDR3: CASSELASGRAGETQYF

V: TRBV20-1
D: NA
size: NA
J: TRBJ1-6
DNA: TGCAGTGCTAGATCTTGGGCCACTTCACCCCTCCACTTT
CDR3: CSARSWATSPLHF

V: TRBV10-3
D: TRBD1
size: NA
J: TRBJ1-2
DNA: TGTGCCATCAGTGAGCAGGCAGGGGGTTCTAACTATGGCTACACCTTC
CDR3: CAISEQAGGSNYGYTF

V: TRBV15
D: NA
size: NA
J: TRBJ1-5
DNA: TGTGCCACCAGCAGCCTCGTAAATCAGCCCCGGCATTTT
CDR3: CATSSLVNQPRHF

V: TRBV20-1
D: NA
size: NA
J: TRBJ2-1
DNA: TGCAGTGCTAGAACCCCAGCGTCCCACAATGAGCAGTTCTTC
CDR3: CSARTPASHNEQFF

V: TRBV19
D: NA
size: NA
J: TRBJ1-1
DNA: TGTGCCAGTAGTATCTGGGCGGCGAACACTGAAGCTTTCTTT
CDR3: CASSIWAANTEAFF

V: TRBV7-7
D: TRBD1
size: NA
J: TRBJ2-1
DNA: TGTGCTAGCAGCCCCGACAGGGGTTCCTACAATGAGCAGTTCTTC
CDR3: CASSPDRGSYNEQFF

V: TRBV6-1
D: TRBD1
size: NA
J: TRBJ2-5
DNA: TGTGCCAGCAGGTTTAGGACAGGGGACTCGGAAGAGACCCAGTACTTC
CDR3: CASRFRTGDSEETQYF

V: TRBV5-5
D: TRBD2
size: NA
J: TRBJ2-5
DNA: TGTGCCAGCAGCTTTCGAATAGCGGGAGTTCTAGAGACCCAGTACTTC
CDR3: CASSFRIAGVLETQYF

V: TRBV6-1
D: NA
size: NA
J: TRBJ2-3
DNA: TGTGCCAGCAGTCCGGGTGGCACAGATACGCAGTATTTT
CDR3: CASSPGGTDTQYF

V: TRBV20-1
D: NA
size: NA
J: TRBJ1-5
DNA: TGCAGTGCTACAAGAGGAAGCAATCAGCCCCAGCATTTT
CDR3: CSATRGSNQPQHF

V: TRBV7-2
D: TRBD1
size: NA
J: TRBJ2-1
DNA: TGTGCCAGCAGCTTAGTTGGGGCAGGGGGAGATGAGCAGTTCTTC
CDR3: CASSLVGAGGDEQFF

V: TRBV7-2
D: TRBD1
size: NA
J: TRBJ2-7
DNA: TGTGCCAGCAGCCGAGACAGGGCTAGCTCCTACGAGCAGTACTTC
CDR3: CASSRDRASSYEQYF

V: TRBV5-4
D: TRBD1
size: NA
J: TRBJ2-5
DNA: TGTGCCAGCAGCTGGGACAGGGGACAAGAGACCCAGTACTTC
CDR3: CASSWDRGQETQYF

V: TRBV20-1
D: NA
size: NA
J: TRBJ2-7
DNA: TGCAGTGCTAGAGATAGAACGACAGCTACCTACGAGCAGTACTTC
CDR3: CSARDRTTATYEQYF

V: TRBV12-3/TRBV12-4
D: NA
size: few
J: TRBJ1-2
DNA: TGTGCCAGCAACCAGGGCCTTAGCGGCTACACCTTC
CDR3: CASNQGLSGYTF

V: TRBV6-4
D: NA
size: medium-sized
J: TRBJ1-1
DNA: TGTGCCAGCAGTGCCTCGTTGGATAACACTGAAGCTTTCTTT
CDR3: CASSASLDNTEAFF

V: TRBV15
D: NA
size: few
J: TRBJ2-1
DNA: TGTGCCACCAGCAGAGATCCCAGGGGGGGAAGGGTGGGTAATGAGCAGTTCTTC
CDR3: CATSRDPRGGRVGNEQFF

V: TRBV2
D: NA
size: NA
J: TRBJ1-1
DNA: TGTGCCAGCACCCAAGACAGTGCGAACACTGAAGCTTTCTTT
CDR3: CASTQDSANTEAFF

V: TRBV15
D: NA
size: NA
J: TRBJ2-1
DNA: TGTGCCACCAGCAGAGCCCCGCCGAACAATGAGCAGTTCTTC
CDR3: CATSRAPPNNEQFF

V: TRBV29-1
D: NA
size: once
J: TRBJ2-3
DNA: TGCAGCGTTGACCCCGGGAGCACAGATACGCAGTATTTT
CDR3: CSVDPGSTDTQYF

V: TRBV14
D: NA
size: NA
J: TRBJ2-7
DNA: TGTGCCAGCAGCCAAGGGGGTAGCGGCGCCCCCTACGAGCAGTACTTC
CDR3: CASSQGGSGAPYEQYF

V: TRBV20-1
D: NA
size: NA
J: TRBJ2-5
DNA: TGCAGTGCTAGAGAGGTGACCACACAGGAGACCCAGTACTTC
CDR3: CSAREVTTQETQYF

V: TRBV7-9
D: TRBD2
size: NA
J: TRBJ2-5
DNA: TGTGCCAGCAGGAAGTGGCTAGCGGGAGTTTTGGAGACCCAGTACTTC
CDR3: CASRKWLAGVLETQYF

V: TRBV28
D: TRBD1
size: NA
J: TRBJ1-5
DNA: TGTGCCAGCAGTTCAGGGACAGGGGGCACAAGCAATCAGCCCCAGCATTTT
CDR3: CASSSGTGGTSNQPQHF

V: TRBV28
D: NA
size: NA
J: TRBJ1-5
DNA: TGTGCCGCATGGGGGCTCGGCGGACGACTATATAGCAATCAGCCCCAGCATTTT
CDR3: CAAWGLGGRLYSNQPQHF

V: TRBV7-9
D: NA
size: NA
J: TRBJ2-5
DNA: TGTGCCAGCAGCCTAGGGGCAGAGACCCAGTACTTC
CDR3: CASSLGAETQYF

V: TRBV19
D: TRBD2
size: NA
J: TRBJ2-1
DNA: TGTGCCAGTAGTAAAAGCGGGGGGGCCCTCCATGAGCAGTTCTTC
CDR3: CASSKSGGALHEQFF

V: TRBV20-1
D: NA
size: NA
J: TRBJ2-7
DNA: TGCAGTGCTAGAGAGGCCAGGAGCGGTAATTCCTACGAGCAGTACTTC
CDR3: CSAREARSGNSYEQYF

V: TRBV20-1
D: TRBD1
size: once
J: TRBJ2-7
DNA: TGCAGTGCTCGCCACCGGGACAGGGGGCACGAGCAGTACTTC
CDR3: CSARHRDRGHEQYF